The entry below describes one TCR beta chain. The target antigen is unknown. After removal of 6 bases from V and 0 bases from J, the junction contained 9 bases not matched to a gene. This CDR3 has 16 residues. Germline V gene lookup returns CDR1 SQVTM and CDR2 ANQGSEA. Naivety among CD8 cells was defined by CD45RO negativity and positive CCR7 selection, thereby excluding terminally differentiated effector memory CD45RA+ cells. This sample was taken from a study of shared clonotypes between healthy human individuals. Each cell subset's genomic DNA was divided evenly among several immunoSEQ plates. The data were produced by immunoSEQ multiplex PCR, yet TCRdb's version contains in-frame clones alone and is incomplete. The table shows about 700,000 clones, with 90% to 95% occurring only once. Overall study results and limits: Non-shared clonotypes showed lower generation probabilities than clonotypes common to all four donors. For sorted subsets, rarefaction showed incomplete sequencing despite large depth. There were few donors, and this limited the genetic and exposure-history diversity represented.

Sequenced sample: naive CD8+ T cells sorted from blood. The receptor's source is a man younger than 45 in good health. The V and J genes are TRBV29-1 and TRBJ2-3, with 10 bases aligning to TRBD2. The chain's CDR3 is CSVGLAEPSSTDTQYF. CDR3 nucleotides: TGCAGCGTCGGACTAGCGGAGCCATCTAGCACAGATACGCAGTATTTT.